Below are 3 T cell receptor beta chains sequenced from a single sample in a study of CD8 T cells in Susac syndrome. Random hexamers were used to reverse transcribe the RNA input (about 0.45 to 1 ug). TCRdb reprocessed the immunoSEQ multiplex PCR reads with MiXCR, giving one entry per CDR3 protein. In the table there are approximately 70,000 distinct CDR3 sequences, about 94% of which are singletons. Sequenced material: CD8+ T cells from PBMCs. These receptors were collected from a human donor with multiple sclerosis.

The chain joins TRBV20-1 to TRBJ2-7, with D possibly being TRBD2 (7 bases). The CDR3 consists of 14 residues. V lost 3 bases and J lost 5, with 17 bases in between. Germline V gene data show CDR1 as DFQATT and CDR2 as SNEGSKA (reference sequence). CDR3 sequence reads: CSARGEGTSHEQYF. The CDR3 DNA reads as TGCAGTGCTAGGGGGGAGGGGACAAGCCACGAGCAGTACTTC.

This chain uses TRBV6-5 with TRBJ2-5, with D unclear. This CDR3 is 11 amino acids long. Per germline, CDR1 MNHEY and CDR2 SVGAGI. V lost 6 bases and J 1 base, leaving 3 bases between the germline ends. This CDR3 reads CASRIQETQYF. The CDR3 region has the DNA TGTGCCAGCAGGATCCAAGAGACCCAGTACTTC.

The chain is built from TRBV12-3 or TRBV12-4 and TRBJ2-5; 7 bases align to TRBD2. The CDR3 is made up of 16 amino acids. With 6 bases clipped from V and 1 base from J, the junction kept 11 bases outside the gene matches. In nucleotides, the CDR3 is TGTGCCAGCAGGGCCCTTGAGGCTAGCGGCCAAGAGACCCAGTACTTC. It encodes CASRALEASGQETQYF.